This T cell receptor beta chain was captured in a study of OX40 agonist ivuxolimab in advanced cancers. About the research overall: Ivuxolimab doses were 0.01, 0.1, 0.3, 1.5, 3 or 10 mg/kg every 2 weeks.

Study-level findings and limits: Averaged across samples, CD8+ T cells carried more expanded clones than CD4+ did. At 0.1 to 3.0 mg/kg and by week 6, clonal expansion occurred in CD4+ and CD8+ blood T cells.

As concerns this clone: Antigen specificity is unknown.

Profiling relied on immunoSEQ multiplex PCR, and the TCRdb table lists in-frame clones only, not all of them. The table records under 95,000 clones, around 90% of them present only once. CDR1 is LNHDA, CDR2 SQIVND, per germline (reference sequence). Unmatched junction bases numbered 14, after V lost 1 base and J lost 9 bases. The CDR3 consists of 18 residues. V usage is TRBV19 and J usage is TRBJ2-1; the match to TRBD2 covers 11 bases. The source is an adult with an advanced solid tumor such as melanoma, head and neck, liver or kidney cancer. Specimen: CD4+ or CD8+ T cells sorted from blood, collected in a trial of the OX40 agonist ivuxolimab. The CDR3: CASSIGDSGRAKYGEQFF. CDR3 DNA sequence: TGTGCCAGTAGTATAGGTGATAGCGGGAGGGCCAAGTATGGTGAGCAGTTCTTC.